Detailed here is one T cell receptor beta chain. What it recognizes is unknown. The CDR3 is made up of 15 amino acids. Per germline, CDR1 SEHNR and CDR2 FQNEAQ (reference sequence). The V gene lost 0 bases and the J gene lost 4 bases, with 11 bases spanning the gap. Method: immunoSEQ multiplex PCR; TCRdb's copy keeps in-frame clones and lacks some. This sample has 150,000 to 200,000 clones, with about nine tenths found just once. This record comes from a study of cytomegalovirus exposure and HLA in healthy donors. General study points: TCR beta chains numbering roughly 150 were designated cytomegalovirus-associated.

The sequence was obtained from a young woman in good health and CMV-seropositive. The V and J genes are TRBV7-9 and TRBJ2-3; D is unresolved. Sequencing was carried out using PBMCs. The CDR3 reads CASSLARVVPDTQYF. CDR3 nucleotides: TGTGCCAGCAGCTTAGCCCGAGTGGTCCCAGATACGCAGTATTTT.